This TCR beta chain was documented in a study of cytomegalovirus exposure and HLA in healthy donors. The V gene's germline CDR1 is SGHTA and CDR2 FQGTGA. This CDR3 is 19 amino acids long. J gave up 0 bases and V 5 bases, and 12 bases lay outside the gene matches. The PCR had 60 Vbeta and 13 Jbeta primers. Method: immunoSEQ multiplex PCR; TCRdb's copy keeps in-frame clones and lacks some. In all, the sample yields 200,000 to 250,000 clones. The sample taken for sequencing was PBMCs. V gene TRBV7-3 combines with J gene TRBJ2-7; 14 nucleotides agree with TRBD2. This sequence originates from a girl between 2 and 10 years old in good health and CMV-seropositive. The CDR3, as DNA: TGTGCCAGCAGCGCAGCGGGGACTAGCGGGAGTCCCCTCTCCTACGAGCAGTACTTC. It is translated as CASSAAGTSGSPLSYEQYF.